This paragraph reports one T cell receptor beta chain. Its antigen remains unidentified. 5'RACE primed from the constant segment yielded TCR alpha and TCR beta cDNA libraries bearing sample barcodes and UMIs. TCRdb re-derived calls from the 5' RACE reads in MiXCR, one entry per CDR3 protein. Among approximately 350,000 distinct CDR3 sequences listed, approximately 15% were seen once. This entry belongs to a study of T-cell memory formation after mild COVID-19. The length of the CDR3 is 15 residues. Germline V gene lookup returns CDR1 LNHDA and CDR2 SQIVND (reference sequence). V lost 4 bases to trimming and J lost 7 bases; unmatched junction nucleotides: 9. Overall study findings and caveats: The appearance of some responding clones in pre-infection memory suggested that cross-reactive memory joined.

V gene TRBV19 combines with J gene TRBJ1-5; 8 bases line up with TRBD1. This TCR derives from a man younger than 30 who had mild COVID-19 (a few samples of this study predate the infection). Cell type and time point are not known. Sequenced sample: PBMCs or a T cell subset sorted from them (not recorded which). DNA for the CDR3: TGTGCCAGTAGTACTACGTACAGGGGGGGACAGCCCCAGCATTTT. Residues: CASSTTYRGGQPQHF. Full variable domain (rest looked up from reference TRBV19 and TRBJ1-5): DGGITQSPKYLFRKEGQNVTLSCEQNLNHDAMYWYRQDPGQGLRLIYYSQIVNDFQKGDIAEGYSVSREKKESFPLTVTSAQKNPTAFYLCASSTTYRGGQPQHFGDGTRLSIL.